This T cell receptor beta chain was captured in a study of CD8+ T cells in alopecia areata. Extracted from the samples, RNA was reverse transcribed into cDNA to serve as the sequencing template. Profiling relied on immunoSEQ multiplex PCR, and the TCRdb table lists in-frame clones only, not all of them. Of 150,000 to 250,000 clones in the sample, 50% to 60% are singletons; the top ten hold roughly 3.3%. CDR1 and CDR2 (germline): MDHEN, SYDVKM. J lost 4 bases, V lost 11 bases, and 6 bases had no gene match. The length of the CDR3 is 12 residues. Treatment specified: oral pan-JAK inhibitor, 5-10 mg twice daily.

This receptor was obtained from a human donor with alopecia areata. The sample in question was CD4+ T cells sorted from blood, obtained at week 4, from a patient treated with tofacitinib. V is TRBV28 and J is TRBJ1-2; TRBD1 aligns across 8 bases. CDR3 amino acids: CAGRTGGYGYTF. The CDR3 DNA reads TGTGCCGGGAGAACAGGGGGCTATGGCTACACCTTC.